These 26 T cell receptor beta chains originate from one sample sequenced in a study of blood T cell repertoires in COVID-19. Assay: immunoSEQ multiplex PCR; the TCRdb copy retains only in-frame clones and omits some. The profile shows 120,000 or so clones, over 75% of them singletons. The sample taken for sequencing was peripheral blood. The receptor set was obtained from a man aged 45-60 years with acute or convalescent COVID-19.

V is TRBV2 and J is TRBJ2-7; 8 positions agree with TRBD2. This CDR3 is built from 16 residues. The V gene's germline CDR1 is SNHLY and CDR2 FYNNEI. V lost 5 bases to trimming and J lost 0 bases; unmatched junction nucleotides: 9. CDR3 region: CASSPVPSGSSYEQYF. CDR3 sequence (DNA): TGTGCCAGCAGTCCCGTGCCCAGCGGGAGCTCCTACGAGCAGTACTTC.

This clone is a singleton in its sample. This chain uses TRBV5-1 with TRBJ2-3; 8 bases fit TRBD2. This CDR3 region has 17 residues. Germline V gives CDR1 SGHRS, CDR2 YFSETQ. The J segment lost 0 bases and the V segment lost 4 bases, leaving 10 bases of the junction unmatched. The CDR3 loop reads CASSPRLAGGSTDTQYF. The CDR3 nucleotides are TGCGCCAGCAGCCCACGGCTTGCGGGAGGCAGCACAGATACGCAGTATTTT. The whole variable domain, remainder taken from reference TRBV5-1 and TRBJ2-3, is KAGVTQTPRYLIKTRGQQVTLSCSPISGHRSVSWYQQTPGQGLQFLFEYFSETQRNKGNFPGRFSGRQFSNSRSEMNVSTLELGDSALYLCASSPRLAGGSTDTQYFGPGTRLTVL.

The chain couples TRBV5-1 to TRBJ2-1, with TRBD2 matching 13 bases. Germline V gene lookup returns CDR1 SGHRS and CDR2 YFSETQ. The CDR3 runs 13 residues. V was pared by 7 bases and J by 6 bases, with 1 base of the junction left unmatched. The CDR3 spells CASGLAGVNEQFF. CDR3 DNA sequence: TGCGCCAGCGGACTAGCGGGGGTCAATGAGCAGTTCTTC.

The rearrangement uses TRBV6-6 and TRBJ1-2; 11 nucleotides agree with TRBD1. V shed 6 bases, J shed 4 bases, and the junction held 13 bases outside the gene matches. The CDR3 loop spans 17 amino acids. Germline CDR1 is MNHNY and CDR2 is SVGAGI (reference sequence). CDR3 in amino acids: CASRRKQGDRGAYGYTF. The DNA for the CDR3 is TGTGCCAGCAGGCGAAAACAGGGGGACAGGGGGGCCTATGGCTACACCTTC.

The rearrangement links TRBV30 to TRBJ2-6; TRBD2 might be the D (5 bases). V was shortened by 2 bases and J by 2 bases, with 13 bases between the two germline ends. From germline, CDR1 is GTSNPN and CDR2 SVGIG (reference sequence). The CDR3 is made up of 16 amino acids. The CDR3 region has the DNA TGTGCCTGGAGTTTGTGGGTACTAGCTGGGGCCAACGTCCTGACTTTC. Protein: CAWSLWVLAGANVLTF. Filled out from reference TRBV30 and TRBJ2-6, the complete variable domain reads SQTIHQWPATLVQPVGSPLSLECTVEGTSNPNLYWYRQAAGRGLQLLFYSVGIGQISSEVPQNLSASRPQDRQFILSSKKLLLSDSGFYLCAWSLWVLAGANVLTFGAGSRLTVL.

The CDR3 reads CASGLNGLAGNEQFF. CDR3 bases: TGTGCTAGTGGTCTAAATGGACTAGCGGGCAATGAGCAGTTCTTC. This chain uses TRBV12-5 with TRBJ2-1, with TRBD2 matching 11 bases. There are 15 residues in the CDR3. V lost 5 bases and J lost 6; bases outside the gene matches: 6. In germline, CDR1 is LGHNT, CDR2 FRNRAP. The whole variable domain, filled in from reference TRBV12-5 and TRBJ2-1, reads DARVTQTPRHKVTEMGQEVTMRCQPILGHNTVFWYRQTMMQGLELLAYFRNRAPLDDSGMPKDRFSAEMPDATLATLKIQPSEPRDSAVYFCASGLNGLAGNEQFFGPGTRLTVL.

The table lists this clone with a count of one. This chain uses TRBV10-3 with TRBJ2-2; TRBD1 matches 7 bases. CDR1 and CDR2 from the germline V gene are ENHRY and SYGVKD. The CDR3 is made up of 16 amino acids. Germline trimming cut 6 bases from V and 1 base from J; bases unmatched to any gene: 8. The CDR3 reads CAIRTTGTENTGELFF. CDR3 sequence (DNA): TGTGCCATCAGGACCACCGGGACAGAGAACACCGGGGAGCTGTTTTTT.

The CDR3 protein is CASGQNRGLVNTEAFF. Written as DNA, the CDR3 is TGTGCCAGCGGCCAAAACAGGGGTTTGGTGAACACTGAAGCTTTCTTT. V usage is TRBV6-6 and J usage is TRBJ1-1, with TRBD1 matching 7 bases. This CDR3 comprises 16 residues. Per germline, CDR1 MNHNY and CDR2 SVGAGI (reference sequence). The junction had 12 bases not matched to a gene; V was cut back by 8 bases and J by 0 bases.

CDR3 DNA: TGTGCCAGTAGTATAGACCGGGACAGGGGTTTAGTAGGCAATCAGCCCCAGCATTTT. This sequence encodes CASSIDRDRGLVGNQPQHF. This chain joins TRBV19 and TRBJ1-5; 10 bases match TRBD1. The CDR3 is 19 amino acids. V gave up 0 bases and J gave up 2 bases; unmatched junction bases: 10. Germline V gene data show CDR1 as LNHDA and CDR2 as SQIVND (reference sequence). The variable domain in full, with the rest retrieved from reference TRBV19 and TRBJ1-5, is DGGITQSPKYLFRKEGQNVTLSCEQNLNHDAMYWYRQDPGQGLRLIYYSQIVNDFQKGDIAEGYSVSREKKESFPLTVTSAQKNPTAFYLCASSIDRDRGLVGNQPQHFGDGTRLSIL.

The rearrangement links TRBV18 to TRBJ2-3; no clear D. Germline loops: CDR1 KGHSH, CDR2 LQKENI. V was clipped by 6 bases and J by 6 bases, with 13 bases between them. The CDR3 runs 13 residues. DNA for the CDR3: TGTGCCAGCTCGTTGTCTAGAGACGATACGCAGTATTTT. Protein: CASSLSRDDTQYF.

V gene TRBV6-5 combines with J gene TRBJ1-2; D uncertain. Trimming shortened V by 9 bases and J by 6 bases, and 14 bases separated the two germline ends. The CDR3 has 12 residues. The germline V gene encodes CDR1 MNHEY and CDR2 SVGAGI. This CDR3 is CASEKREDGYTF. The CDR3 nucleotides are TGTGCCAGTGAGAAGAGGGAGGATGGCTACACCTTC.

The chain links TRBV5-5 to TRBJ1-2, with D unresolved. This CDR3 region has 13 residues. Per the germline V gene, CDR1 is SGHKS and CDR2 is YYEKEE (reference sequence). V was pared by 4 bases and J by 12 bases, with 19 bases between. CDR3 DNA sequence: TGTGCCAGCAGCGGCATCGGGTCCCTGGAACACACCTTC. Translating it yields CASSGIGSLEHTF.

The chain combines TRBV2 with TRBJ1-2, with D possibly TRBD1 on 5 matching bases. Germline CDR1 reads SNHLY; CDR2 reads FYNNEI. Between the trimmed V and J ends, which lost 6 bases and 2 bases, there was a span of 7 bases. The CDR3 runs 12 residues. Written as DNA, the CDR3 is TGTGCCAGCAGGGCAGGGAACTATGGCTACACCTTC. This translates into CASRAGNYGYTF.

The chain combines TRBV9 with TRBJ1-2, with 8 bases that match TRBD1. The CDR3 consists of 17 residues. CDR1 SGDLS and CDR2 YYNGEE come from the germline V gene. V trimming: 0 bases; J trimming: 3 bases; junction bases outside the gene matches: 10. The CDR3 DNA is TGTGCCAGCAGCGTAGACCTCAGGACAGGGAAACACTATGGCTACACCTTC. Protein: CASSVDLRTGKHYGYTF.

The chain links TRBV5-1 to TRBJ2-2, with 7 bases matching TRBD1. This CDR3 is built from 15 residues. The junction had 8 bases not matched to a gene; V was cut back by 5 bases and J by 4 bases. The germline V gene encodes CDR1 SGHRS and CDR2 YFSETQ. The CDR3 nucleotides read TGCGCCAGCAGATCCGCGGCAGGGGGCACCGGGGAGCTGTTTTTT. Its protein is CASRSAAGGTGELFF.

V is TRBV5-1 and J is TRBJ1-6; 9 nucleotides line up with TRBD1. J gave up 13 bases and V 3 bases, and 14 bases lay outside the gene matches. Germline V gene lookup returns CDR1 SGHRS and CDR2 YFSETQ. The CDR3 covers 16 residues. The CDR3 here is CASSSVPQGAAAPLHF. Here the CDR3 DNA reads TGCGCCAGCAGCTCGGTACCACAGGGGGCGGCGGCGCCCCTCCACTTT.

The chain recombines TRBV7-9 with TRBJ2-7, with D maybe TRBD2 (6 bases). CDR3 length: 15 amino acids. Germline V gene lookup returns CDR1 SEHNR and CDR2 FQNEAQ (reference sequence). Trimming removed 4 bases at V and 0 bases at J, with 13 bases between. CDR3 amino acids: CASSYGDSSSYEQYF. The CDR3 nucleotides are TGTGCCAGCAGCTACGGGGACTCTAGCTCCTACGAGCAGTACTTC.

The chain recombines TRBV10-3 with TRBJ1-1, with a tentative D call TRBD1 (5 bases). Germline V gives CDR1 ENHRY, CDR2 SYGVKD. The CDR3 spans 16 residues. V was pared by 2 bases and J by 0 bases, with 13 bases between. CDR3 region: CAISEPGDPMNTEAFF. In DNA, the CDR3 is TGTGCCATCAGTGAGCCGGGGGATCCGATGAACACTGAAGCTTTCTTT.

V usage is TRBV20-1 and J usage is TRBJ1-1; the match to TRBD1 covers 11 bases. This CDR3 is 14 amino acids long. Germline V gene lookup returns CDR1 DFQATT and CDR2 SNEGSKA (reference sequence). After removal of 3 bases from V and 5 bases from J, the junction contained 5 bases not matched to a gene. The CDR3 reads CSASIGTGGTEAFF. CDR3 nucleotides: TGCAGTGCTAGTATAGGGACAGGGGGAACTGAAGCTTTCTTT.

The rearrangement links TRBV9 to TRBJ1-5; D call uncertain. The CDR3 sequence is 15 residues long. With 4 bases removed from V and 4 bases from J, the gap between germline ends came to 15 bases. Looked up from germline, CDR1 is SGDLS and CDR2 is YYNGEE. The CDR3 DNA is TGTGCCAGCAGCTCATCTCTCGCGGTAAATCAGCCCCAGCATTTT. The encoded protein is CASSSSLAVNQPQHF.

The rearrangement links TRBV11-2 to TRBJ1-1, with D perhaps TRBD1 (6 bases). This CDR3 is built from 17 residues. In germline, CDR1 is SGHAT, CDR2 FQNNGV. V lost 4 bases, J lost 5 bases, and 23 bases lay in between. The CDR3 DNA reads TGTGCCAGCAGCTCTTTAACGCCGTGGGGGCTTTGGACTGAAGCTTTCTTT. It codes for CASSSLTPWGLWTEAFF. The full variable domain, its missing parts supplied by reference TRBV11-2 and TRBJ1-1, is EAGVAQSPRYKIIEKRQSVAFWCNPISGHATLYWYQQILGQGPKLLIQFQNNGVVDDSQLPKDRFSAERLKGVDSTLKIQPAKLEDSAVYLCASSSLTPWGLWTEAFFGQGTRLTVV.

The CDR3 sequence is CASGPGTVQETQYF. The CDR3 bases are TGTGCTAGTGGTCCCGGGACTGTTCAAGAGACCCAGTACTTC. The J gene is TRBJ2-5, the V gene TRBV12-5, with D perhaps matching TRBD2 (6 bases). The germline V and J ends were trimmed by 5 bases and 2 bases, with 12 bases remaining between them. This CDR3 spans 14 amino acids. CDR1 is LGHNT, CDR2 FRNRAP, per germline.

The genes are TRBV4-3 and TRBJ2-5, with D possibly matching TRBD2 (6 bases). The germline V gene has CDR1 LGHNA and CDR2 YSLEER. Trimming cost V 1 base and J 4 bases, with 13 bases left between them. The CDR3 is 15 amino acids. The DNA of the CDR3 is TGCGCCAGCAGCCAAGTGTGGCTAGCGCCAGAGACCCAGTACTTC. Translation gives CASSQVWLAPETQYF.

The chain couples TRBV6-5 to TRBJ1-1; possibly TRBD1 for D (5 bases). Trimming left V 8 bases short and J 1 base short, with 8 bases between. Germline V gives CDR1 MNHEY, CDR2 SVGAGI. This CDR3 region has 12 residues. CDR3 in amino acids: CASARENTEAFF. DNA for the CDR3: TGTGCCAGCGCCAGGGAGAACACTGAAGCTTTCTTT.

CDR3 amino acids: CASSDSSANYNEQFF. The DNA for the CDR3 is TGTGCCAGCAGTGATTCTAGCGCAAACTACAATGAGCAGTTCTTC. The rearrangement links TRBV2 to TRBJ2-1; D might be TRBD2 (6 bases). The CDR3 sequence is 15 residues long. CDR1 is SNHLY, CDR2 FYNNEI, per germline. Trimming pared 3 bases from V and 3 bases from J, leaving 12 bases between.

This clone was observed once. CDR3 in amino acids: CASSYRGWSNQPQHF. The CDR3 DNA sequence: TGTGCCAGCAGTTACCGTGGCTGGAGCAATCAGCCCCAGCATTTT. The chain is built from TRBV6-2 or TRBV6-3 and TRBJ1-5, with D unresolved. V lost 2 bases to trimming and J lost 1 base, with 9 bases between them. Per the germline V gene, CDR1 is MNHEY and CDR2 is SVGEGT. The CDR3 has 15 amino acids.